A single sample gave rise to the 12 T cell receptor beta chains below, sequenced in a study of CD8+ T cells in alopecia areata. Following RNA extraction, reverse transcription yielded cDNA that acted as the sequencing template. Clones were read by immunoSEQ multiplex PCR, and TCRdb kept only the in-frame ones, dropping some. The table shows 140,000 or so clones, with about three fifths occurring only once. The sequencing input was CD8+ T cells sorted from blood. These receptor sequences come from a human donor in good health.

This clone was observed a handful of times. The chain couples TRBV29-1 to TRBJ1-1, with D unresolved. CDR1 and CDR2 from the germline V gene are SQVTM and ANQGSEA. This CDR3 spans 13 amino acids. The V and J ends lost 4 bases and 1 base respectively, with 10 bases between them. The CDR3 spells CSVVQVGNTEAFF. The CDR3, as DNA: TGCAGCGTTGTTCAGGTCGGGAACACTGAAGCTTTCTTT. The whole variable domain, filled in from reference TRBV29-1 and TRBJ1-1, reads SAVISQKPSRDICQRGTSLTIQCQVDSQVTMMFWYRQQPGQSLTLIATANQGSEATYESGFVIDKFPISRPNLTFSTLTVSNMSPEDSSIYLCSVVQVGNTEAFFGQGTRLTVV.

V gene TRBV6-5 combines with J gene TRBJ1-1, with TRBD1 identical over 8 bases. There are 13 residues in the CDR3. V lost 9 bases, J lost 0 bases, and 3 bases stayed unmatched. The germline CDR1 and CDR2 sequences are MNHEY and SVGAGI. Here the CDR3 DNA reads TGTGCCAGTCGACAGGGGTTGAACACTGAAGCTTTCTTT. It encodes CASRQGLNTEAFF.

The V and J genes are TRBV27 and TRBJ1-1; unclear D gene. The CDR3 consists of 14 residues. The ends were cut back, 6 bases at V and 1 base at J, with 12 bases in the middle. The germline V gene has CDR1 MNHEY and CDR2 SMNVEV (reference sequence). The CDR3 spells CASSLSFWNTEAFF. CDR3 in DNA: TGTGCCAGCAGCCTTTCATTCTGGAACACTGAAGCTTTCTTT.

The genes are TRBV29-1 and TRBJ1-2; D not resolved. Per germline, CDR1 SQVTM and CDR2 ANQGSEA. Trimming took 8 bases from V and 5 from J, leaving 6 bases between them. This CDR3 comprises 9 residues. The CDR3 DNA is TGCAGCCCGGTGTATGGCTACACCTTC. It codes for CSPVYGYTF.

The rearrangement links TRBV6-5 to TRBJ2-7, with unresolved D. V was pared by 0 bases and J by 7 bases, with 10 bases between. CDR3 length: 13 residues. Germline V CDR1 and CDR2: MNHEY, SVGAGI. The CDR3 loop reads CASSYSPAHEQYF. The CDR3 bases are TGTGCCAGCAGTTACTCTCCGGCCCATGAGCAGTACTTC.

The chain is built from TRBV27 and TRBJ2-7; TRBD2 agrees at 10 bases. CDR3 length: 14 amino acids. V was clipped by 5 bases and J by 4 bases; unmatched bases: 5. The germline V gene has CDR1 MNHEY and CDR2 SMNVEV (reference sequence). Written as DNA, the CDR3 is TGTGCCAGCAGTCCCTTGACTAGCGGGTACGAGCAGTACTTC. Amino acid sequence: CASSPLTSGYEQYF.

This clone was detected a few times. The gene calls are TRBV5-4 and TRBJ2-6; D is unresolved. Germline V CDR1 and CDR2: SGHNT, YYREEE (reference sequence). V was cut by 1 base and J by 2 bases, with 10 bases left in between. The CDR3 is 16 residues long. CDR3 in DNA: TGTGCCAGCAGCTTGACTCTGCTCACTGGGGCCAACGTCCTGACTTTC. It yields the protein CASSLTLLTGANVLTF.

This clone showed up just a few times. The V gene is TRBV6-6, the J gene TRBJ2-1, with D perhaps matching TRBD1 (5 bases). The V end was cut by 6 bases, the J end by 3 bases, with 9 bases between. Looked up from germline, CDR1 is MNHNY and CDR2 is SVGAGI (reference sequence). The CDR3 consists of 13 residues. DNA for the CDR3: TGTGCCAGCAGGCATCAGGGCTACAATGAGCAGTTCTTC. This codes for CASRHQGYNEQFF.

This chain joins TRBV6-6 and TRBJ2-5; the match to TRBD1 covers 11 bases. With V trimmed by 7 bases and J by 4 bases, 2 bases remained unmatched. The germline gives CDR1 MNHNY, CDR2 SVGAGI (reference sequence). The CDR3 contains 13 residues. Here the CDR3 reads CASTGTGGETQYF. Here the CDR3 DNA reads TGTGCCAGCACCGGGACAGGGGGAGAGACCCAGTACTTC.

This clone was recorded a few times. DNA of the CDR3: TGCGCCAGCAGTCAATATCAGCGCCAGGGGTGCACCGGGGAGCTGTTTTTT. This encodes CASSQYQRQGCTGELFF. The rearrangement links TRBV23-1 to TRBJ2-2; possible D gene TRBD1, 6 bases. TRBV23-1 is placed among ORFs of uncertain function. The CDR3 is made up of 17 amino acids. V was clipped by 1 base and J by 4 bases, with 16 bases between them.

CDR3 in DNA: TGTGCTAGTGGTTTGACGCCCCTAGCGGGCAGCTCCTACGAGCAGTACTTC. Translated: CASGLTPLAGSSYEQYF. The chain couples TRBV12-5 to TRBJ2-7, with 8 nucleotides matching TRBD2. Germline trimming cut 2 bases from V and 0 bases from J; bases unmatched to any gene: 9. The CDR3 consists of 17 residues. Germline V gene lookup returns CDR1 LGHNT and CDR2 FRNRAP.

The chain joins TRBV5-6 to TRBJ1-1, with D perhaps matching TRBD1 (6 bases). This CDR3 has 15 residues. The V gene lost 0 bases and the J gene lost 4 bases, with 13 bases spanning the gap. Per the germline V gene, CDR1 is SGHDT and CDR2 is YYEEEE. CDR3 in DNA: TGTGCCAGCAGCTTGGTAGGGGGTAGCGGCACTGAAGCTTTCTTT. This encodes CASSLVGGSGTEAFF.